The sample holds many counts of the clone carrying this T cell receptor (beta chain). The antigen is unknown. The sample comes from a study of T cell repertoires in cytomegalovirus infection. Turning to the study itself: HLA-B-restricted CMV epitopes that are well studied were used alongside recently identified HLA-C-restricted ones. Both a matching HLA type and CMV infection were indicated by public TCR beta signatures.

TCRdb fed the reads into MiXCR, producing one record per CDR3 protein. The repertoire holds over 250,000 distinct CDR3 sequences, with 20% to 25% as singletons. Deletions cut 6 bases from V and 7 bases from J, with 15 bases between. CDR3 length: 14 residues. Germline CDR1 and CDR2: SGHTA and FQGNSA. Study observations and caveats: There were HLA-C-restricted CMV-specific TCR beta clonotypes dominating the ex vivo response. Cumulated frequencies of public TCR beta families served to identify carriers of CMV plus the relevant HLA.

The sample in question was cultured PBMCs, obtained from culture after CMV antigen stimulation. V is TRBV7-2 and J is TRBJ2-2, with a weak D call TRBD2 (6 bases). This TCR came from a human donor in good health (CMV status not recorded). Some clones in this sample may be carry-over from other donors' samples. The CDR3: CASSWDFLFGELFF. CDR3 nucleotides: TGTGCCAGCAGTTGGGACTTCCTCTTCGGGGAGCTGTTTTTT.